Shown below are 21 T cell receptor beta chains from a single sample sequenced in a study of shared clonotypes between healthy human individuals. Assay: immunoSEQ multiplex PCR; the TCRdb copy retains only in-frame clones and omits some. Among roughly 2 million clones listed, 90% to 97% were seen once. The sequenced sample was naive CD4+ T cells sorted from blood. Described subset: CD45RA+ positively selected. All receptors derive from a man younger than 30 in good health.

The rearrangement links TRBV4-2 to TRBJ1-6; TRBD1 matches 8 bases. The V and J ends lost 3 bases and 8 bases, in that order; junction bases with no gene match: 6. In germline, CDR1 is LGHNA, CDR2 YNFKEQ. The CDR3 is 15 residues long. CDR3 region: CASSQETGVHSPLHF. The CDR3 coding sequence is TGTGCCAGCAGCCAGGAGACAGGGGTGCATTCACCCCTCCACTTT.

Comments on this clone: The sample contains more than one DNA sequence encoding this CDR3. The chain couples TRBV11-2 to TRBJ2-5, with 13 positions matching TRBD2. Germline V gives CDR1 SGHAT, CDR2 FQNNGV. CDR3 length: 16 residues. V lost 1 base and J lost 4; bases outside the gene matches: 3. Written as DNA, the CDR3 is TGTGCCAGCAGCTTAGGGACTAGCGGGAGATTAGAGACCCAGTACTTC. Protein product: CASSLGTSGRLETQYF.

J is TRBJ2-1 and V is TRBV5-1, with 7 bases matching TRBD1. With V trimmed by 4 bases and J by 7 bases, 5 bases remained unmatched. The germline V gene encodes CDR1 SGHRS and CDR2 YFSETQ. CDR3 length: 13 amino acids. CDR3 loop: CASSGLTGNEQFF. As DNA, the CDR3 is TGCGCCAGCAGCGGGCTGACAGGGAATGAGCAGTTCTTC.

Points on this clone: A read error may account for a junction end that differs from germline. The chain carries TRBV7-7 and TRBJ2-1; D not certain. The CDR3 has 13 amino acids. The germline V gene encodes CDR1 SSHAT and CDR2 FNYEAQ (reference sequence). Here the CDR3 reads CASSLELYNEQFF. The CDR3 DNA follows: TGTGCTAGCAGCTTAGAACTCTACAATGAGCAGTTCTTC.

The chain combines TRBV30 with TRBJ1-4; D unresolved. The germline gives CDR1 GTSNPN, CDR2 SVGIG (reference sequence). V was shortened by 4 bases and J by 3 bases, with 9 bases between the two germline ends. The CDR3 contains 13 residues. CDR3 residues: CAWTPVANEKLFF. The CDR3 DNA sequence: TGTGCCTGGACACCAGTGGCTAATGAAAAACTGTTTTTT.

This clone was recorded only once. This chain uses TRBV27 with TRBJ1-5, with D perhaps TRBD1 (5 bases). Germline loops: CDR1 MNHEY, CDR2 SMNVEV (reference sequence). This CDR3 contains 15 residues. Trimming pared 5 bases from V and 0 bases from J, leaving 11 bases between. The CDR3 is CASSPVDISNQPQHF. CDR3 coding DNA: TGTGCCAGCAGTCCAGTGGACATTAGCAATCAGCCCCAGCATTTT.

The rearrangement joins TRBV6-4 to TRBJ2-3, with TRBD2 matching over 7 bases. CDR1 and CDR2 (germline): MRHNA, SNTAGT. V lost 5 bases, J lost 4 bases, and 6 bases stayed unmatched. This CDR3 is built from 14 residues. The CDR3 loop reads CASSLAGASDTQYF. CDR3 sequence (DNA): TGTGCCAGCAGTCTCGCGGGAGCGTCAGATACGCAGTATTTT.

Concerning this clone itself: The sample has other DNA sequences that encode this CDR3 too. The CDR3 spells CASSSSGRAGETQYF. Written as DNA, the CDR3 is TGTGCCAGCAGCTCCAGCGGGAGGGCCGGAGAGACCCAGTACTTC. V gene TRBV7-2 combines with J gene TRBJ2-5; 10 positions agree with TRBD2. Germline CDR1 and CDR2: SGHTA and FQGNSA. V shed 4 bases, J shed 4 bases, and the junction held 6 bases outside the gene matches. The CDR3 sequence is 15 residues long.

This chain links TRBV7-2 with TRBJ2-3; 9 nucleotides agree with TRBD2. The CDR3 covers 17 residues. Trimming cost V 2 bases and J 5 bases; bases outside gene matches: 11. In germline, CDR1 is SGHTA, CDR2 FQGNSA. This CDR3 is CASSLRSSGTLGDTQYF. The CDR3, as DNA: TGTGCCAGCAGCTTACGGTCTAGCGGGACTCTGGGAGATACGCAGTATTTT.

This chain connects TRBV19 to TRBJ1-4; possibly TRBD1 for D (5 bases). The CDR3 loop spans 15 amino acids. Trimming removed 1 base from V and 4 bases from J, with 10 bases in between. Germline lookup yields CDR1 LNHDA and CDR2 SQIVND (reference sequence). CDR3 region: CASSIGPGRNEKLFF. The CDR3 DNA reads TGTGCCAGTAGTATAGGGCCGGGGCGTAATGAAAAACTGTTTTTT. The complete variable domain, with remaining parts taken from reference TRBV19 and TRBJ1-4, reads DGGITQSPKYLFRKEGQNVTLSCEQNLNHDAMYWYRQDPGQGLRLIYYSQIVNDFQKGDIAEGYSVSREKKESFPLTVTSAQKNPTAFYLCASSIGPGRNEKLFFGSGTQLSVL.

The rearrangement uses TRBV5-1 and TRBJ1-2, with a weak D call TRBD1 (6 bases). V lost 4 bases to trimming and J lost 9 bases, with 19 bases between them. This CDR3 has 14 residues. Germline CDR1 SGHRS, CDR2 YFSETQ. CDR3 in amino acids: CASSETDSLPRYTF. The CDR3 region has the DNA TGCGCCAGCAGCGAGACGGACAGCCTCCCTCGCTACACCTTC. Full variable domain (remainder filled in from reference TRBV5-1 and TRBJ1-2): KAGVTQTPRYLIKTRGQQVTLSCSPISGHRSVSWYQQTPGQGLQFLFEYFSETQRNKGNFPGRFSGRQFSNSRSEMNVSTLELGDSALYLCASSETDSLPRYTFGSGTRLTVV.

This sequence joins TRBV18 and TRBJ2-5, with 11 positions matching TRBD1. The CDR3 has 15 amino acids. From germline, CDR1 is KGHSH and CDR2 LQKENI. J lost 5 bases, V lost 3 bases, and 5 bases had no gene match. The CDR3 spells CASSPGQGGLETQYF. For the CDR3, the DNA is TGTGCCAGCTCACCGGGACAGGGGGGTCTGGAGACCCAGTACTTC.

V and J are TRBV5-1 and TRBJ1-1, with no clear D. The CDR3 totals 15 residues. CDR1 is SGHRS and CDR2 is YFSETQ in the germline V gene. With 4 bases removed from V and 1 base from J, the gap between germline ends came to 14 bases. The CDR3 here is CASSTSGVTNTEAFF. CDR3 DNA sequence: TGCGCCAGCAGCACCTCCGGGGTAACGAACACTGAAGCTTTCTTT.

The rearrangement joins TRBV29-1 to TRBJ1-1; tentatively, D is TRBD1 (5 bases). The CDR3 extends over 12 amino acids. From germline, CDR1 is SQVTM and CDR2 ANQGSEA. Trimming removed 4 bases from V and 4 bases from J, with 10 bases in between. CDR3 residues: CSVGEGATEAFF. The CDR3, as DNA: TGCAGCGTTGGGGAAGGGGCCACTGAAGCTTTCTTT.

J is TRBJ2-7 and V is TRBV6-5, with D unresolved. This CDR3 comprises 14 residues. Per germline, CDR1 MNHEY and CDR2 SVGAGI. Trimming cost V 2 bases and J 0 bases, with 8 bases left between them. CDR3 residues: CASSYEPGSYEQYF. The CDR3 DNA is TGTGCCAGCAGTTACGAGCCCGGCTCCTACGAGCAGTACTTC.

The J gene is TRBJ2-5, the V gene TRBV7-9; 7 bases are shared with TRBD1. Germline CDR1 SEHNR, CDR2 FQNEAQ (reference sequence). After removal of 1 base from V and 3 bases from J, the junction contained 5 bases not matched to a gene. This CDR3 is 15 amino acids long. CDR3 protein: CASSLGWDREETQYF. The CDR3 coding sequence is TGTGCCAGCAGCTTAGGCTGGGACAGAGAAGAGACCCAGTACTTC.

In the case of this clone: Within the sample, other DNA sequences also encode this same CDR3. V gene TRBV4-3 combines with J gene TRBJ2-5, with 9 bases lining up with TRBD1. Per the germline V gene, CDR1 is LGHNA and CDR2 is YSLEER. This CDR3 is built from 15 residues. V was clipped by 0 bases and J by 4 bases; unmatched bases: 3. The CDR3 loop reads CASSQETGGGETQYF. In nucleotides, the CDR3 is TGCGCCAGCAGCCAAGAAACAGGGGGCGGAGAGACCCAGTACTTC.

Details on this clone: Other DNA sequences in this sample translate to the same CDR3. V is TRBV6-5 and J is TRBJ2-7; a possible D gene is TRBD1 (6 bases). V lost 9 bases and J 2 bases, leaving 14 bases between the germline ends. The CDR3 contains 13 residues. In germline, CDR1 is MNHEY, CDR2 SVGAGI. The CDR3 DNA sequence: TGTGCCAGTTCACAGGGCCCGACCTACGAGCAGTACTTC. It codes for CASSQGPTYEQYF.

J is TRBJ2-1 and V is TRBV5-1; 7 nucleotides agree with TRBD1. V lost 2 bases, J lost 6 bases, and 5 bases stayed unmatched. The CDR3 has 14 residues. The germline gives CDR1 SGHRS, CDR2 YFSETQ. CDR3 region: CASSLWAGGNEQFF. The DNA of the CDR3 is TGCGCCAGCAGCTTATGGGCAGGGGGCAATGAGCAGTTCTTC.

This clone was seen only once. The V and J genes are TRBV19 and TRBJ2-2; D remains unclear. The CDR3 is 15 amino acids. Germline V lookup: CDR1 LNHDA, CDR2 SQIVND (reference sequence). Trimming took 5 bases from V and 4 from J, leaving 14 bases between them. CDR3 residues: CASSVQGLTTGELFF. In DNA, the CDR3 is TGTGCCAGTAGTGTCCAAGGGCTTACCACCGGGGAGCTGTTTTTT.

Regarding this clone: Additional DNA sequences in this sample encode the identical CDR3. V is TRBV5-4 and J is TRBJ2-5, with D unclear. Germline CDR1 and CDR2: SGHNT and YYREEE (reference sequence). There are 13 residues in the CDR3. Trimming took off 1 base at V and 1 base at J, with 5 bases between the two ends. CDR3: CASSLLGQETQYF. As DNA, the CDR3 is TGTGCCAGCAGCTTGCTTGGCCAAGAGACCCAGTACTTC.